These 5 T cell receptor beta chains share one sample of origin, sequenced in a study of identical twins. Each CDR3 protein gets one entry after TCRdb re-called the 5' RACE reads with MiXCR. Of 400,000 to 550,000 distinct CDR3 sequences detected, roughly 13% appear once; the ten largest clones hold approximately 0.98%. The same specimen was also included in a second study, on yellow fever vaccine responses in identical twins.

The specimen was CD4+ T cells sorted from blood. These receptors were obtained from a young woman in good health.

This clonotype has just a few counts. This rearrangement joins TRBV12-3 or TRBV12-4 to TRBJ1-6; no firm D call. V was trimmed by 5 bases and J by 11 bases, leaving 19 bases between them. The CDR3 has 15 amino acids. The CDR3 is CASSPRLLDWAPLHF. The CDR3 region has the DNA TGTGCCAGCAGTCCGCGTCTCCTTGATTGGGCACCCCTCCACTTT.

This clonotype has just a few counts. CDR3 coding DNA: TGTGCCAGCAGCCAAGGAGTAAGGGGTGGACAGTTCTTC. It encodes CASSQGVRGGQFF. This chain links TRBV3-1 with TRBJ2-1, with a possible D match to TRBD1 (5 bases). The V and J ends lost 1 base and 13 bases respectively, with 14 bases between them. CDR3 length: 13 amino acids. The V gene's germline CDR1 is LGHDT and CDR2 YNNKEL (reference sequence).

This clonotype appeared a few times. V usage is TRBV12-3 or TRBV12-4 and J usage is TRBJ2-2; 9 bases are shared with TRBD2. CDR3 length: 18 residues. V was clipped by 5 bases and J by 5 bases; unmatched bases: 15. The CDR3 reads CASSRGLASEPGTGELFF. Written as DNA, the CDR3 is TGTGCCAGCAGTCGGGGACTAGCCTCTGAACCGGGAACCGGGGAGCTGTTTTTT.

The chain links TRBV12-3 or TRBV12-4 to TRBJ1-2; TRBD1 is a possible D gene (5 bases). The CDR3 totals 12 residues. Trimming removed 7 bases at V and 7 bases at J, with 13 bases between. Here the CDR3 DNA reads TGTGCCAGCACCAGAACCGGGGGTGGCTACACCTTC. Protein sequence: CASTRTGGGYTF.

The chain uses TRBV27 and TRBJ2-7; 9 nucleotides match TRBD1. J was trimmed by 0 bases and V by 6 bases; bases with no gene match: 9. This CDR3 spans 16 amino acids. CDR1 and CDR2 from the germline V gene are MNHEY and SMNVEV (reference sequence). CDR3: CASSTTGTGNSYEQYF. The CDR3 DNA reads as TGTGCCAGCAGCACGACGGGGACAGGGAACTCCTACGAGCAGTACTTC.